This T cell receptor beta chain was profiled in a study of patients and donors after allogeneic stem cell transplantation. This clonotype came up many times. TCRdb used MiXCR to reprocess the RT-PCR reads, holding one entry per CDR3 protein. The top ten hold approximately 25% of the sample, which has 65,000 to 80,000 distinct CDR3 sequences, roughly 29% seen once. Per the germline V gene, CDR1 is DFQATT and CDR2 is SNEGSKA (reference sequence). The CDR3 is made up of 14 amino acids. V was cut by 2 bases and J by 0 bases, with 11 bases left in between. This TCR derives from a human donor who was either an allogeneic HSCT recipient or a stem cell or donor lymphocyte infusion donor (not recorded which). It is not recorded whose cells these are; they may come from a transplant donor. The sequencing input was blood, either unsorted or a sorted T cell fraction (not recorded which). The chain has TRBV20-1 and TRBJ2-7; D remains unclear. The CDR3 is CSARMPGSSYEQYF. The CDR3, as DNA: TGCAGTGCTAGAATGCCGGGTAGCTCCTACGAGCAGTACTTC.